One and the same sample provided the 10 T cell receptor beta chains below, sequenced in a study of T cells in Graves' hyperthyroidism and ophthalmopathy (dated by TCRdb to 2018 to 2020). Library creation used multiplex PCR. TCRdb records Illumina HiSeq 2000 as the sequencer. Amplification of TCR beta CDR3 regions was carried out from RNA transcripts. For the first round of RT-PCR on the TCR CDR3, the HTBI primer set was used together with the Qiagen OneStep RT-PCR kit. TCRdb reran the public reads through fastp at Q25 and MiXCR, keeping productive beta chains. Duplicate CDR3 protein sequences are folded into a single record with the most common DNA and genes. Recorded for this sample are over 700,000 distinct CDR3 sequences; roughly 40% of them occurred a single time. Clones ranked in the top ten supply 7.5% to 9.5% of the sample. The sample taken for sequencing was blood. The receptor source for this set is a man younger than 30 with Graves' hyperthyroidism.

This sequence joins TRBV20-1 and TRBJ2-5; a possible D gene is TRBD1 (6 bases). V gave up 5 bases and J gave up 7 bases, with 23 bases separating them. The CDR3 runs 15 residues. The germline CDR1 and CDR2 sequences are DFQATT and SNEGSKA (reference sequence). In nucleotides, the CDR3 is TGCAGTGCTCCCCCAGGGGAGACCGACCTAGGGACCCAGTACTTC. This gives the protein CSAPPGETDLGTQYF.

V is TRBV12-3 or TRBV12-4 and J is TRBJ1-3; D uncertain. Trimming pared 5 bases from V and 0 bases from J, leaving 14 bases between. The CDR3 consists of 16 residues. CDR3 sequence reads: CASSGLRSGSGNTIYF. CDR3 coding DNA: TGTGCCAGCAGTGGATTAAGGTCCGGCTCTGGAAACACCATATATTTT.

CDR3: CASGIWGASNQPQHF. The CDR3 nucleotides are TGTGCCAGCGGGATATGGGGGGCGAGCAATCAGCCCCAGCATTTT. V gene TRBV6-1 combines with J gene TRBJ1-5; the D gene is possibly TRBD1 (6 bases). Germline CDR1 reads MNHNS; CDR2 reads SASEGT. Trimming left V 8 bases short and J 1 base short, with 15 bases between. The CDR3 totals 15 residues.

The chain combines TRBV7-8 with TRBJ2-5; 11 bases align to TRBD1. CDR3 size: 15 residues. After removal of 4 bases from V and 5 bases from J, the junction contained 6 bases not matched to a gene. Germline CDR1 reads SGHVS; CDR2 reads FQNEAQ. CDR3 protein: CASSSDRGRDETQYF. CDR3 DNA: TGTGCCAGCAGCTCGGACAGGGGGCGGGATGAGACCCAGTACTTC.

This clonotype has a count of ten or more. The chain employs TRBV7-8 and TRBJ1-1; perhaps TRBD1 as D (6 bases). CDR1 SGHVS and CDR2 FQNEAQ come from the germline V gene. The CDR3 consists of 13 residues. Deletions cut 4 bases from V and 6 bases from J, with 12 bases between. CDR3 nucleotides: TGTGCCAGCAGCTGGGGAGGGGGGTCTGAAGCTTTCTTT. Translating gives CASSWGGGSEAFF.

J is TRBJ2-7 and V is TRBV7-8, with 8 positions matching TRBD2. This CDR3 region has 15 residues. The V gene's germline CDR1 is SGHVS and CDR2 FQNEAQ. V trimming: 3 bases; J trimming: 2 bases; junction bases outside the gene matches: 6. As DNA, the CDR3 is TGTGCCAGCAGCTTTCCGGGGGGGAGAGCCTACGAGCAGTACTTC. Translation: CASSFPGGRAYEQYF. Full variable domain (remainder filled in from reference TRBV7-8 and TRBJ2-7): GAGVSQSPRYKVAKRGQDVALRCDPISGHVSLFWYQQALGQGPEFLTYFQNEAQLDKSGLPSDRFFAERPEGSVSTLKIQRTQQEDSAVYLCASSFPGGRAYEQYFGPGTRLTVT.

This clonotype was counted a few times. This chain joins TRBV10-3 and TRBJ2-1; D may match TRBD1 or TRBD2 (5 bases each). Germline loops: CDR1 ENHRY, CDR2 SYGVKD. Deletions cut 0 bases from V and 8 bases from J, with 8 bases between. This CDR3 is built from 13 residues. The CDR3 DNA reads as TGTGCCATCAGTGAGTCAGAGGGGCATGAGCAGTTCTTC. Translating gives CAISESEGHEQFF.

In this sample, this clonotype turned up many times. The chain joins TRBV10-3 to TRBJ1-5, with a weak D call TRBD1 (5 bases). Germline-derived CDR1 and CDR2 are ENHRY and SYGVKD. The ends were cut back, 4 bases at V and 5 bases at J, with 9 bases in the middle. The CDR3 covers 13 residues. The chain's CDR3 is CAISAGPDQPQHF. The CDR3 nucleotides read TGTGCCATCAGTGCGGGACCGGATCAGCCCCAGCATTTT.

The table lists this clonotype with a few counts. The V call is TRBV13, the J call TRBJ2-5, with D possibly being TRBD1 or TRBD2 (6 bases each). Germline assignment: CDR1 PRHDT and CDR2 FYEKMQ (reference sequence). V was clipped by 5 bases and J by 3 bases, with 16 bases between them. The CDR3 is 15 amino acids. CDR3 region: CASSQTEGGEETQYF. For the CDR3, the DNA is TGTGCCAGCAGCCAAACTGAGGGGGGAGAAGAGACCCAGTACTTC.

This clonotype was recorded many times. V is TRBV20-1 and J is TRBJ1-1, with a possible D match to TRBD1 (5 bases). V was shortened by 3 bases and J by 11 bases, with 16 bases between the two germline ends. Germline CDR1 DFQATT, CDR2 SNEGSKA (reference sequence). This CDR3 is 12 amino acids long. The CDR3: CSASRQGFVAFF. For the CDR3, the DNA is TGCAGTGCTAGCCGCCAGGGCTTCGTCGCTTTCTTT.